This paragraph reports one T cell receptor beta chain. Its antigen is undetermined. 13 Jbeta primers and 60 Vbeta primers were used for the PCR. Measured with immunoSEQ multiplex PCR; TCRdb has only the in-frame clones, and not every one. The sample lists about 190,000 clones, approximately 75% occurring once. The V end lost 0 bases, the J end lost 5 bases, and 10 bases lay between the germline ends. The CDR3 sequence is 14 residues long. Germline CDR1 reads MGHRA; CDR2 reads YSYEKL. These data come from a study of cytomegalovirus exposure and HLA in healthy donors. Study in general: Unique TCRs from HLA-typed donors, 85 million to 100 million of them, were held in an early data release.

Overall study findings and caveats: TRBV6-2, TRBV6-3 and some other V segments were unresolvable in 87-base-pair reads. Researchers catalogued 150 or so TCR beta chains as cytomegalovirus-associated.

The genes are TRBV4-1 and TRBJ1-1, with D maybe TRBD1 (6 bases). The sequence was collected from a man aged 25-40 years in good health and CMV-seropositive. The material sequenced was PBMCs. The CDR3: CASSQESRGTEAFF. The CDR3 DNA reads as TGCGCCAGCAGCCAAGAGAGCAGGGGAACTGAAGCTTTCTTT.